These 21 T cell receptor beta chains came from one sample sequenced in a study of regulatory T cells in long-lasting Graves disease. Noted time point: newly diagnosed GD, antithyroid drugs for less than 3 months. PBMC RNA was the source of the TCR library. For TCR beta, libraries came from iRepertoire HTBI primers and Arm-PCR of CDR3 regions. TCRdb called the multiplex PCR reads again in MiXCR, with one record for every CDR3 protein. The top ten hold roughly a tenth of the sample, which has about 540,000 distinct CDR3 sequences, approximately 15% seen once. Separately, the same data were catalogued under a study of T cells in Graves' hyperthyroidism and ophthalmopathy.

This specimen was peripheral blood mononuclear cells (PBMCs), taken at new diagnosis, from a patient treated with antithyroid drugs. The receptors shown here come from a man younger than 45 with Graves disease.

This clonotype has a count of ten or more. One end of the junction is discordant with germline, which a read error may explain. This chain uses TRBV11-2 with TRBJ1-1; a possible D gene is TRBD1 (6 bases). The CDR3 has 13 residues. Germline loops: CDR1 SGHAT, CDR2 FQNNGV. The CDR3 DNA reads TGCGCCAGCAGCCGGGACACGAACACTGAAGCTTTCTTT. This translates into CASSRDTNTEAFF.

This clonotype has ten or more counts. The chain couples TRBV6-1 to TRBJ2-7, with 9 bases fitting TRBD1. The CDR3 length is 14 residues. Germline lookup yields CDR1 MNHNS and CDR2 SASEGT. V trimming: 1 base; J trimming: 2 bases; junction bases outside the gene matches: 0. The CDR3 region has the DNA TGTGCCAGCAGTGAAGGGACAGGGGCCTACGAGCAGTACTTC. Translated, it gives CASSEGTGAYEQYF.

The sample holds many counts of this clonotype. The V and J genes are TRBV29-1 and TRBJ2-1; 7 nucleotides agree with TRBD2. In germline, CDR1 is SQVTM, CDR2 ANQGSEA. Trimming took 3 bases from V and 4 from J; bases not matched to a gene: 6. The CDR3 sequence is 14 residues long. The CDR3 loop reads CSVDLAVKYNEQFF. CDR3 sequence (DNA): TGCAGCGTTGACCTAGCGGTGAAATACAATGAGCAGTTCTTC.

This clonotype was observed many times. The V gene is TRBV28, the J gene TRBJ2-7, with D possibly called TRBD1 or TRBD2 (6 bases each). The CDR3 is 14 amino acids. Germline V lookup: CDR1 MDHEN, CDR2 SYDVKM. Trimming shortened V by 3 bases and J by 6 bases, and 15 bases separated the two germline ends. The DNA for the CDR3 is TGTGCCAGCAGTTTGTTGGAGGAGGGGGGCGAGCAGTACTTC. This gives the protein CASSLLEEGGEQYF.

In its sample, this clonotype was seen a few times. V and J are TRBV7-9 and TRBJ2-7; the D call may be TRBD1 or TRBD2 (5 bases each). The germline V and J ends were trimmed by 2 bases and 2 bases, with 10 bases remaining between them. The CDR3 totals 14 residues. CDR1 is SEHNR and CDR2 is FQNEAQ in the germline V gene (reference sequence). CDR3 amino acids: CASSLRDVAYEQYF. DNA of the CDR3: TGTGCCAGCAGCTTAAGGGACGTAGCCTACGAGCAGTACTTC.

This clonotype was observed many times. The chain carries TRBV12-3 or TRBV12-4 and TRBJ2-5, with D perhaps TRBD2 (6 bases). This CDR3 has 14 residues. The germline V and J ends were trimmed by 6 bases and 6 bases, with 17 bases remaining between them. CDR3 nucleotides: TGTGCCAGCAGCCCCCGTGCGGGGATGAAGACCCAGTACTTC. Its translation: CASSPRAGMKTQYF.

This clonotype was seen at least ten times. The chain joins TRBV5-1 to TRBJ1-1, with D perhaps matching TRBD1 (5 bases). The V end lost 0 bases, the J end lost 5 bases, and 14 bases lay between the germline ends. This CDR3 contains 15 residues. Germline CDR1 reads SGHRS; CDR2 reads YFSETQ. The CDR3 coding sequence is TGCGCCAGCAGCTTGGGGCTCAGGGAGAGGACTGAAGCTTTCTTT. Protein sequence: CASSLGLRERTEAFF.

This clonotype was counted a few times. A much larger clone differs by one base, so this may be a read error. The chain uses TRBV10-1 and TRBJ1-1, with D possibly matching TRBD1 (6 bases). The CDR3 is 15 residues long. CDR1 is WNHNN and CDR2 is SYGVQD in the germline V gene (reference sequence). CDR3 amino acids: CASCEWTRGDGEAFF. CDR3 nucleotides: TGCGCCAGCTGTGAGTGGACCAGGGGAGATGGTGAAGCTTTCTTT.

This clonotype was observed many times. The chain couples TRBV2 to TRBJ2-7, with 9 nucleotides matching TRBD1. Germline loops: CDR1 SNHLY, CDR2 FYNNEI. Trimming removed 7 bases from V and 0 bases from J; junction bases left unmatched: 4. The CDR3 loop spans 14 amino acids. For the CDR3, the DNA is TGTGCCAGCAAAGGACAGGGGTACTCCTACGAGCAGTACTTC. This encodes CASKGQGYSYEQYF.

As concerns this clonotype: Germline is not matched at one junction end, which may reflect a read error. This chain joins TRBV10-3 and TRBJ2-2, with 12 positions matching TRBD2. This CDR3 has 15 amino acids. Germline V gene sequence: CDR1 ENHRY, CDR2 SYGVKD. CDR3 in amino acids: CAISLAGGNAGELFF. The CDR3 DNA reads TGTGCCATCAGTCTAGCGGGAGGGAACGCCGGGGAGCTGTTTTTT.

About this clonotype itself: A clone one base away is much larger, so this may be a read error. The genes are TRBV2 and TRBJ2-1; 10 nucleotides match TRBD2. Germline loops: CDR1 SNHLY, CDR2 FYNNEI. The CDR3 consists of 17 residues. V was clipped by 6 bases and J by 10 bases; unmatched bases: 18. DNA of the CDR3: TGTGCCAGCAGCTTAAAGATGTTCGCTAGCGGGAGTTACGAGCAGTTCTTC. Encoded protein: CASSLKMFASGSYEQFF.

This clonotype was detected ten times or more. The chain couples TRBV6-5 to TRBJ2-4, with unresolved D. This CDR3 is 13 amino acids long. The V end was cut by 0 bases, the J end by 7 bases, with 7 bases between. CDR1 and CDR2 (germline): MNHEY, SVGAGI. The CDR3 bases are TGTGCCAGCAGTTACTCGGCCGGGAACATTCAGTACTTC. It translates to CASSYSAGNIQYF.

In regard to this clonotype: This likely came from a read error, as a far larger clone is one base away. V usage is TRBV7-2 and J usage is TRBJ2-1; a weak D match, TRBD2 (6 bases). V gave up 6 bases and J gave up 13 bases, with 22 bases separating them. Germline V gives CDR1 SGHTA, CDR2 FQGNSA. The CDR3 is 14 residues long. CDR3 nucleotide sequence: TGTGCCAGCAGTCCCCTTGGAGGCGGGGAGACCCAGTTCTTC. It codes for CASSPLGGGETQFF.

The sample holds many counts of this clonotype. The chain uses TRBV5-1 and TRBJ1-1; 7 nucleotides match TRBD1. The CDR3 runs 17 residues. CDR1 SGHRS and CDR2 YFSETQ come from the germline V gene. V lost 0 bases and J lost 0; bases outside the gene matches: 8. The CDR3, as DNA: TGCGCCAGCAGCTTGGTTTTGGGGACAGAGATGAACACTGAAGCTTTCTTT. It is translated as CASSLVLGTEMNTEAFF.

This chain connects TRBV25-1 to TRBJ2-1; 11 nucleotides agree with TRBD2. With 7 bases clipped from V and 11 bases from J, the junction kept 13 bases outside the gene matches. Per germline, CDR1 MGHDK and CDR2 SYGVNS. This CDR3 spans 15 amino acids. As DNA, the CDR3 is TGTGCCAGCACCTCTAGGCTAGCGGGAGGAACACAGCAGTTCTTC. Protein: CASTSRLAGGTQQFF.

The chain joins TRBV10-3 to TRBJ1-2; D remains ambiguous. The CDR3 covers 14 residues. V was shortened by 0 bases and J by 5 bases, with 10 bases between the two germline ends. Germline V CDR1 and CDR2: ENHRY, SYGVKD. The CDR3 reads CAISESREPYGYTF. CDR3 sequence (DNA): TGTGCCATCAGTGAGTCGAGGGAACCGTATGGCTACACCTTC.

This clonotype was detected a few times. The V gene is TRBV7-9, the J gene TRBJ1-1; 7 positions match TRBD1. This CDR3 has 14 residues. The V gene's germline CDR1 is SEHNR and CDR2 FQNEAQ (reference sequence). The junction had 5 bases not matched to a gene; V was cut back by 3 bases and J by 4 bases. CDR3 in DNA: TGTGCCAGCAGCTTGACAGGGAGGAGCACTGAAGCTTTCTTT. The encoded protein is CASSLTGRSTEAFF.

The chain combines TRBV19 with TRBJ1-1; 7 bases fit TRBD1. This CDR3 comprises 14 residues. CDR1 and CDR2 from the germline V gene are LNHDA and SQIVND (reference sequence). The trim removed 5 bases at V and 4 bases at J, leaving 7 bases unmatched. CDR3 loop: CASSFDRVGTEAFF. The DNA of the CDR3 is TGTGCCAGTAGTTTTGACAGGGTGGGCACTGAAGCTTTCTTT.

The sample holds a few counts of this clonotype. The chain carries TRBV6-2 or TRBV6-3 and TRBJ2-7; 7 nucleotides align to TRBD2. In germline, CDR1 is MNHEY, CDR2 SVGEGT. The CDR3 contains 14 residues. Trimming cost V 5 bases and J 5 bases; bases outside gene matches: 9. The CDR3 reads CASSNSAGPNEQYF. CDR3 in DNA: TGTGCCAGCAGTAATTCAGCGGGACCCAACGAGCAGTACTTC.

This clonotype was seen a few times. The chain links TRBV30 to TRBJ2-1; 10 bases map to TRBD2. CDR1 GTSNPN and CDR2 SVGIG come from the germline V gene (reference sequence). V was pared by 2 bases and J by 0 bases, with 7 bases of the junction left unmatched. The length of the CDR3 is 17 residues. The CDR3 sequence: CAWSREREGSSYNEQFF. Written as DNA, the CDR3 is TGTGCCTGGAGTCGAGAGCGGGAGGGGAGCTCCTACAATGAGCAGTTCTTC.

This clonotype was detected many times. The V gene is TRBV7-9, the J gene TRBJ2-3; weak D call: TRBD2 (6 bases). V was shortened by 0 bases and J by 6 bases, with 13 bases between the two germline ends. Germline V gene lookup returns CDR1 SEHNR and CDR2 FQNEAQ (reference sequence). This CDR3 is 15 amino acids long. For the CDR3, the DNA is TGTGCCAGCAGCTTAGCAAGGACCCGGGGGGATACGCAGTATTTT. Translated: CASSLARTRGDTQYF.